The rows below give T cell receptor beta chains drawn from one sample of a study of T cells in tuberculosis. The data were produced by immunoSEQ multiplex PCR, yet TCRdb's version contains in-frame clones alone and is incomplete. The repertoire consists of around 30,000 clones, with around 91% occurring once and the leading ten covering roughly 6.1%. Sequencing input: PBMCs. All receptors come from a donor aged 10-29 years with latent tuberculosis or without tuberculosis infection. CDR3s leave out the opening cysteine and the closing phenylalanine or tryptophan. Fields, in order: V gene, CDR3 length, CDR3 protein.

TRBV11-2 | 11 | ASSFQLSGELF
TRBV6-4 | 13 | ASSFRGGNTGELF
TRBV28 | 12 | ASINRDSDGGYT
TRBV6-5 | 12 | ASSLRWGVDTQY
TRBV19 | 13 | ASIQGGGNNQPQH
TRBV5-1 | 13 | ASSWAGIYNTEAF
TRBV19 | 13 | ASSAGLAGANEQF
TRBV9 | 12 | ASSDRGESDTQY
TRBV28 | 10 | ASSPGEYGYT
TRBV28 | 12 | ASSLPQGLYGYT
TRBV5-1 | 11 | ASSRTADQPQH
TRBV5-6 | 11 | ASSFTVVTEAF
TRBV6-6 | 12 | ASSSRDRDQPQH
TRBV2 | 11 | ASSVVANYGYT
TRBV5-1 | 13 | ASSLVGQGASGYT
TRBV28 | 14 | ASSSISGELPTRQY
TRBV7-2 | 13 | ASSLGQGPNEKLF
TRBV4-1 | 12 | ASSQGSTMDTQY
TRBV19 | 14 | ATSTRGRGGGYGYT
TRBV19 | 12 | ASSEQGPNQPQH
TRBV4-3 | 12 | ASSQGGGQETQY
TRBV7-6 | 15 | ASSRTRTSGGRDEQF
TRBV28 | 13 | ASSPGFLATDTQY
TRBV27 | 16 | ATGTGGLLFGTKNIQY
TRBV5-4 | 13 | ASSLGGTLTPPLH
TRBV5-1 | 13 | ASSYRTGEGNTIY
TRBV9 | 13 | ASSGRTGRNSPLH
TRBV6-6 | 9 | ASTVGGTQY
TRBV5-1 | 13 | ASRTGQAGSDEQF
TRBV6-5 | 12 | ASSPGGRRTEAF
TRBV5-8 | 12 | ASSTLTANYGYT
TRBV12-2 | 14 | ASRSASGGPLYEQY
TRBV4-3 | 13 | ASSQAGETYNEQF
TRBV19 | 14 | ASSIQARRRNQPQH
TRBV29-1 | 12 | SVAPGANTGELF
TRBV28 | 12 | ASRDDYSNQPQH
TRBV10-3 | 14 | AISKGQALSDTEAF
TRBV10-2 | 12 | ASQVGTGVFEQY
TRBV6-5 | 10 | ASTHGGDGYT
TRBV7-9 | 13 | ASSQGDVGTGELF
TRBV1 | 14 | TSSQDPRARNSPLH
TRBV9 | 14 | ASSVAGGPVAGELF
TRBV5-8 | 13 | ASSSPTVPNYGYT